The count of the clone carrying this TCR beta chain is one. Its antigen remains unidentified. Germline V gene sequence: CDR1 SGHVS, CDR2 FNYEAQ. The CDR3 runs to 14 residues. Losses at the gene ends were 5 bases for V and 2 bases for J; bases not matched to a gene: 6. This sample is drawn from a study of cytomegalovirus exposure and HLA in healthy donors. The overall study: Genotyping of more than 300 donors showed that 65% to 90% belonged to the Caucasian-associated ancestry cluster.

PCR amplification relied on 60 Vbeta primers (plus 13 Jbeta primers). TCRdb's table, derived via immunoSEQ multiplex PCR, lists solely in-frame clones and lacks some. Of around 150,000 clones in the sample, about 80% are singletons; the top ten hold around 2%. The study, taken as a whole, reports: About 87% or about 30% of the time was how often most TCR beta V segments were productive, according to an earlier analysis. Available immune exposure information was restricted to CMV serostatus only. With high specificity and sensitivity, the classifier reportedly diagnosed cytomegalovirus status.

What was sequenced was PBMCs. This clonotype was sampled from a man aged 25 to 40 in good health and CMV-seronegative. This rearrangement joins TRBV7-6 to TRBJ2-7; 7 bases agree with TRBD1. The CDR3, as DNA: TGTGCCAGCAGCGCAGGACAGGCGGCCTACGAGCAGTACTTC. This gives the protein CASSAGQAAYEQYF.